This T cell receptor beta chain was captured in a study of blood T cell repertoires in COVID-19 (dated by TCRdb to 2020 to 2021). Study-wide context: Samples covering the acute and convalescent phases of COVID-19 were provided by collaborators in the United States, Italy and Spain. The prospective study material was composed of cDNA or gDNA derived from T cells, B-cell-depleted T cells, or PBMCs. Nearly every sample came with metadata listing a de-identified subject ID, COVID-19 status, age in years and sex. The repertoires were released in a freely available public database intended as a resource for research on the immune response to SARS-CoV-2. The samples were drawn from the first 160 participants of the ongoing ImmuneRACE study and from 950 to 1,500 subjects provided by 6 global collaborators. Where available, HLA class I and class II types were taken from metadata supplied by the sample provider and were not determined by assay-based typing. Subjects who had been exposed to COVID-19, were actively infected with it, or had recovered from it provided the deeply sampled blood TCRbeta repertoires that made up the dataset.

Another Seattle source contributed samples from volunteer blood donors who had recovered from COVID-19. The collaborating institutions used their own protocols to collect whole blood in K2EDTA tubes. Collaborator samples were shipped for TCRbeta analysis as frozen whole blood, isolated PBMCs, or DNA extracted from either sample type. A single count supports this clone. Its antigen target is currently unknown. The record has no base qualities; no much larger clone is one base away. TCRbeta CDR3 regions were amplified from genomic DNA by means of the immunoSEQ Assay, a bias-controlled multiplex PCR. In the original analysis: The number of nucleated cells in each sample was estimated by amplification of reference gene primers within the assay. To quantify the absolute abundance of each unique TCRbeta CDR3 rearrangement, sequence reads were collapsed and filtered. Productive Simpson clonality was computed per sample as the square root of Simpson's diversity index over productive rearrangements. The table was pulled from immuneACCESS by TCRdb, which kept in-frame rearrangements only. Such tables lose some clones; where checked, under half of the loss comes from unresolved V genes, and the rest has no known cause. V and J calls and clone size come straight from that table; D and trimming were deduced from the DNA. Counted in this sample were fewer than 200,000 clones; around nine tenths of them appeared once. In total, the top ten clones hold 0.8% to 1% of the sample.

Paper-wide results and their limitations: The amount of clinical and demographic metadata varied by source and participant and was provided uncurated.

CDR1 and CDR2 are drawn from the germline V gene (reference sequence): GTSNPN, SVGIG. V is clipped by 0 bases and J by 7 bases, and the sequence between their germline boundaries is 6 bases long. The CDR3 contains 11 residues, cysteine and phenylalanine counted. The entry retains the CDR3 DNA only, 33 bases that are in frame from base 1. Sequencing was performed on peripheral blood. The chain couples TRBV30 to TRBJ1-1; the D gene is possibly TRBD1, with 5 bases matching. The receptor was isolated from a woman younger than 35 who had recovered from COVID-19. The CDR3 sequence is CAWSVTGEAFF. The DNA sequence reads TGTGCCTGGAGTGTAACAGGTGAAGCTTTCTTT.